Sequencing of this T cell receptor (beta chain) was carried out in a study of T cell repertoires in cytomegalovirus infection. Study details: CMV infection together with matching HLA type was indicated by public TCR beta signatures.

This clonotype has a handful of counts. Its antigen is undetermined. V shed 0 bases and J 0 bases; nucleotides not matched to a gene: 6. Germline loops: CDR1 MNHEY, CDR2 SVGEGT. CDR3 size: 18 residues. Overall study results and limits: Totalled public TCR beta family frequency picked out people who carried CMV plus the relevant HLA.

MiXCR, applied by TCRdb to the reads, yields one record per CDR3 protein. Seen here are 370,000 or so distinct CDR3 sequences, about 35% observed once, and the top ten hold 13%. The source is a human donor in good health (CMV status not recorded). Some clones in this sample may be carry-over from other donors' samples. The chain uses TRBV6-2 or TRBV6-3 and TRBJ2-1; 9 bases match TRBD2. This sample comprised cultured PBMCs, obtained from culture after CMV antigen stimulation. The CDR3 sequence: CASSYSTSGYTSYNEQFF. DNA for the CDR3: TGTGCCAGCAGTTACTCGACTAGCGGATATACCTCCTACAATGAGCAGTTCTTC.